At least ten counts were recorded for the clone carrying this T cell receptor (beta chain). From the reads, TCRdb called clonotypes with MiXCR, one entry per CDR3 protein. Found here are 500,000 or so distinct CDR3 sequences, approximately 15% of them singletons; the top ten hold 20% to 30%. The data derive from a study of T cell repertoires in cytomegalovirus infection. Overall study context: Public TCR beta signatures were indicative of both CMV infection and a matching HLA type.

This CDR3 contains 17 residues. V was pared by 4 bases and J by 4 bases, with 16 bases of the junction left unmatched. Germline V gives CDR1 SEHNR, CDR2 FQNEAQ (reference sequence). This TCR came from a human donor in good health (CMV status not recorded). Some clones in this sample may be carry-over from other donors' samples. The rearrangement links TRBV7-9 to TRBJ2-7, with TRBD2 matching 7 bases. The specimen sequenced was CD8+ T cells from PBMCs. The CDR3 spells CASSSPPLAGVPYEQYF. DNA for the CDR3: TGTGCCAGCAGCTCCCCCCCGCTGGCGGGGGTACCTTACGAGCAGTACTTC.